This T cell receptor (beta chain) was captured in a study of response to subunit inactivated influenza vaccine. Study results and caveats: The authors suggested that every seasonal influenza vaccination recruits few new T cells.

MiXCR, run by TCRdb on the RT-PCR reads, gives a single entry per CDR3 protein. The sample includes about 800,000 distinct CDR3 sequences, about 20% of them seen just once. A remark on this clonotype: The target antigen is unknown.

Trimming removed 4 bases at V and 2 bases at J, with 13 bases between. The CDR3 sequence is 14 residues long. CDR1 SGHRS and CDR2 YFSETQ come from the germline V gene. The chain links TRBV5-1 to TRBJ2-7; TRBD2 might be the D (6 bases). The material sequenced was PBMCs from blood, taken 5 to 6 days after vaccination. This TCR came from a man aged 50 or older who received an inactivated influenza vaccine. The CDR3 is CASSVRGFTYEQYF. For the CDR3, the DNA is TGCGCCAGCAGCGTCCGGGGGTTTACCTACGAGCAGTACTTC.